The T cell receptor (beta chain) described here comes from a study of radiation and T cells in renal cell carcinoma. Study-level findings and limits: In blood, top tumor clones expanded by 2 weeks, shrinking by 4.

Specified time point: blood 4 weeks post-SBRT, at nephrectomy. Treatment denoted: 15 Gy SBRT to primary tumor, nephrectomy 4 weeks later. Nephrectomy followed 15 Gy stereotactic body radiation by 4 weeks. The CDR3 is 17 residues long. Between the trimmed V and J ends, which lost 4 bases and 6 bases, there was a span of 22 bases. Germline CDR1 and CDR2: MNHEY and SMNVEV (reference sequence). TCRdb's table, derived via immunoSEQ multiplex PCR, lists solely in-frame clones and lacks some. The sample lists 90,000 to 100,000 clones, 65% to 90% seen once, with approximately 7.8% in the top ten. On this clone: Antigen specificity is unknown.

The clonotype was recovered from a man in his sixties with renal cell carcinoma. This sample comprised blood, obtained from a patient whose treatment included radiotherapy and nephrectomy. The V gene is TRBV27, the J gene TRBJ2-1; D perhaps matches TRBD2 (5 bases). The DNA of the CDR3 is TGTGCCAGCAGTTCGGTTTTTGGGGATAGCGTCGGCAATGAGCAGTTCTTC. Protein sequence: CASSSVFGDSVGNEQFF.